The present T cell receptor beta chain was sequenced within a study of shared clonotypes between healthy human individuals. Study observations and caveats: Clonotype sharing levels among donors were expected to vary with sequencing depth. Sampling covered blood only; tissue repertoires likely differ.

V was clipped by 4 bases and J by 5 bases; unmatched bases: 5. The germline gives CDR1 SGDLS, CDR2 YYNGEE. The CDR3 runs to 15 residues. Selected positively for CCR7 and CD45RO-negative, naive CD8 cells excluded terminally differentiated effector memory CD45RA+ cells. Of note for this clone: Its antigen remains unidentified.

TCRdb's copy holds only in-frame clones and misses some; the assay was immunoSEQ multiplex PCR. Of some 2.1 million clones in the sample, roughly 95% are singletons; the top ten hold around 1.8%. The sequence came from a young man in good health. Some clones in this sample may be carry-over from other donors' samples. Sequenced: naive CD8+ T cells from PBMCs. This chain joins TRBV9 and TRBJ2-1, with TRBD2 matching over 11 bases. CDR3 DNA sequence: TGTGCCAGCAGCTTAGCGGGAGGGCCAAACAATGAGCAGTTCTTC. It is translated as CASSLAGGPNNEQFF.